This passage covers 30 T cell receptor beta chains from one sample sequenced in a study of cytomegalovirus exposure and HLA in healthy donors. Primers for the PCR totalled 60 Vbeta and 13 Jbeta. Only in-frame clones appear in the TCRdb table, and some are missing; sequencing was by immunoSEQ multiplex PCR. The sample consists of about 140,000 clones, roughly three fifths of them appearing once. The sequenced material came from PBMCs. The receptors stem from a male donor in good health and CMV-seronegative.

This clone was recorded only once. The rearrangement uses TRBV27 and TRBJ2-5; 9 bases match TRBD1. The length of the CDR3 is 14 residues. The junction had 6 bases not matched to a gene; V was cut back by 5 bases and J by 5 bases. Germline CDR1 is MNHEY and CDR2 is SMNVEV (reference sequence). The CDR3 loop reads CASSRQGVWETQYF. The DNA of the CDR3 is TGTGCCAGCAGTCGACAGGGGGTTTGGGAGACCCAGTACTTC.

The V call is TRBV2, the J call TRBJ1-2; a weak D match, TRBD1 (6 bases). Germline V gene sequence: CDR1 SNHLY, CDR2 FYNNEI. V was pared by 5 bases and J by 4 bases, with 11 bases between. The CDR3 loop spans 13 amino acids. As DNA, the CDR3 is TGTGCCAGCAGTCCAGGGGTCGCCTATGGCTACACCTTC. Its translation is CASSPGVAYGYTF. Complete variable domain (other parts from reference TRBV2 and TRBJ1-2): EPEVTQTPSHQVTQMGQEVILRCVPISNHLYFYWYRQILGQKVEFLVSFYNNEISEKSEIFDDQFSVERPDGSNFTLKIRSTKLEDSAMYFCASSPGVAYGYTFGSGTRLTVV.

The rearrangement links TRBV2 to TRBJ2-1, with 8 bases matching TRBD1. The CDR3 covers 15 residues. V lost 4 bases, J lost 6 bases, and 8 bases stayed unmatched. CDR1 SNHLY and CDR2 FYNNEI come from the germline V gene. The CDR3 nucleotides are TGTGCCAGCAGTGTGGACAGGGTAGGAGGCAATGAGCAGTTCTTC. This codes for CASSVDRVGGNEQFF.

The V and J genes are TRBV5-4 and TRBJ2-5; TRBD2 is a possible D gene (5 bases). Deletions cut 0 bases from V and 7 bases from J, with 16 bases between. The germline V gene encodes CDR1 SGHNT and CDR2 YYREEE (reference sequence). The CDR3 has 15 residues. CDR3 sequence: CASSLAPGGSGTQYF. The CDR3 DNA is TGTGCCAGCAGCTTGGCGCCAGGAGGCTCGGGGACCCAGTACTTC.

V is TRBV5-6 and J is TRBJ2-2; the match to TRBD1 covers 10 bases. The CDR3 contains 16 residues. CDR1 SGHDT and CDR2 YYEEEE come from the germline V gene. V was clipped by 7 bases and J by 7 bases; unmatched bases: 13. The CDR3 region is CASRRAGQGGGGELFF. The CDR3 bases are TGTGCCAGCCGGAGGGCCGGACAGGGGGGAGGCGGGGAGCTGTTTTTT. Combining the CDR3 with reference TRBV5-6 and TRBJ2-2 gives the whole variable domain DAGVTQSPTHLIKTRGQQVTLRCSPKSGHDTVSWYQQALGQGPQFIFQYYEEEERQRGNFPDRFSGHQFPNYSSELNVNALLLGDSALYLCASRRAGQGGGGELFFGEGSRLTVL.

The V and J genes are TRBV9 and TRBJ1-4, with 10 bases aligning to TRBD1. The CDR3 extends over 17 amino acids. CDR1 is SGDLS and CDR2 is YYNGEE in the germline V gene. Trimming took 3 bases from V and 5 from J; bases not matched to a gene: 10. CDR3 amino acids: CASSAGPGTGVNEKLFF. CDR3 coding DNA: TGTGCCAGCAGCGCAGGACCCGGGACAGGGGTAAATGAAAAACTGTTTTTT.

V is TRBV19 and J is TRBJ1-1, with unresolved D. This CDR3 region has 14 residues. Trimming took off 5 bases at V and 5 bases at J, with 15 bases between the two ends. From germline, CDR1 is LNHDA and CDR2 SQIVND (reference sequence). The CDR3 nucleotides are TGTGCCAGTAGTGAGACGTTTCCGGAGACTGAAGCTTTCTTT. It specifies CASSETFPETEAFF.

For the CDR3, the DNA is TGTGCCAGCAGTGGGAAAGGGAGGGGCGATGTAGGGAACACCATATATTTT. This translates into CASSGKGRGDVGNTIYF. The rearrangement uses TRBV6-1 and TRBJ1-3; tentatively, D is TRBD1 (5 bases). Germline V gives CDR1 MNHNS, CDR2 SASEGT. The ends were cut back, 4 bases at V and 7 bases at J, with 23 bases in the middle. CDR3 length: 17 amino acids.

The chain employs TRBV5-1 and TRBJ2-3, with TRBD1 matching 8 bases. Germline CDR1 SGHRS, CDR2 YFSETQ. Unmatched junction bases numbered 6, after V lost 4 bases and J lost 2 bases. This CDR3 spans 15 amino acids. The DNA of the CDR3 is TGCGCCAGCAGCGCGGGACAGGTCTTCACAGATACGCAGTATTTT. Protein sequence: CASSAGQVFTDTQYF. Combining the CDR3 with reference TRBV5-1 and TRBJ2-3 gives the whole variable domain KAGVTQTPRYLIKTRGQQVTLSCSPISGHRSVSWYQQTPGQGLQFLFEYFSETQRNKGNFPGRFSGRQFSNSRSEMNVSTLELGDSALYLCASSAGQVFTDTQYFGPGTRLTVL.

The rearrangement joins TRBV6-5 to TRBJ2-1; the match to TRBD1 covers 11 bases. The CDR3 sequence is 15 residues long. Per the germline V gene, CDR1 is MNHEY and CDR2 is SVGAGI. Unmatched junction bases numbered 4, after V lost 2 bases and J lost 7 bases. The CDR3 is CASSYKGQGVNEQFF. CDR3 bases: TGTGCCAGCAGTTACAAGGGACAGGGGGTGAATGAGCAGTTCTTC.

The chain recombines TRBV5-1 with TRBJ2-3, with D maybe TRBD1 (6 bases). Trimming took off 4 bases at V and 8 bases at J, with 14 bases between the two ends. The CDR3 length is 13 residues. Germline values: CDR1 SGHRS, CDR2 YFSETQ. CDR3 bases: TGCGCCAGCAGCCGACCGGAAGGGGGTACGCAGTATTTT. Translation gives CASSRPEGGTQYF.

V gene TRBV2 combines with J gene TRBJ2-3; 9 bases agree with TRBD1. V lost 8 bases, J lost 3 bases, and 3 bases stayed unmatched. The CDR3 sequence is 13 residues long. Germline lookup yields CDR1 SNHLY and CDR2 FYNNEI. Here the CDR3 DNA reads TGTGCCAGCTCGGGACAGGGAACAGATACGCAGTATTTT. Its protein is CASSGQGTDTQYF.

This clone was counted once. This chain links TRBV6-5 with TRBJ1-6, with TRBD1 as a possible D gene (5 bases). V lost 4 bases and J 5 bases, leaving 6 bases between the germline ends. Germline V lookup: CDR1 MNHEY, CDR2 SVGAGI. The CDR3 is made up of 13 amino acids. This CDR3 is CASSSGDNSPLHF. The CDR3 DNA reads TGTGCCAGCAGTTCGGGGGATAATTCACCCCTCCACTTT.

The rearrangement links TRBV7-2 to TRBJ1-1; no definite D call. This CDR3 is 16 amino acids long. CDR1 SGHTA and CDR2 FQGNSA come from the germline V gene. V dropped 5 bases and J dropped 4 bases, with 20 bases sitting between them. CDR3 loop: CASSPSALSGFTEAFF. CDR3 DNA: TGTGCCAGCAGCCCCTCGGCCCTGTCGGGTTTCACTGAAGCTTTCTTT.

The CDR3 loop reads CASSGSGQQETQYF. Here the CDR3 DNA reads TGTGCCAGTAGTGGGTCGGGACAGCAAGAGACCCAGTACTTC. V usage is TRBV19 and J usage is TRBJ2-5; 7 bases match TRBD1. The germline V gene has CDR1 LNHDA and CDR2 SQIVND (reference sequence). V was clipped by 5 bases and J by 2 bases; unmatched bases: 5. The CDR3 runs 14 residues.

This clone was seen once. The chain uses TRBV10-1 and TRBJ1-1; maybe TRBD1 (5 bases). CDR3 length: 14 amino acids. V was shortened by 3 bases and J by 4 bases, with 12 bases between the two germline ends. Per the germline V gene, CDR1 is WNHNN and CDR2 is SYGVQD (reference sequence). The DNA of the CDR3 is TGCGCCAGCAGTGAAAGGGGTAGTGGCACTGAAGCTTTCTTT. Its translation is CASSERGSGTEAFF.

This CDR3 is CASSPGATNEKLFF. For the CDR3, the DNA is TGTGCCAGCAGCCCTGGAGCAACTAATGAAAAACTGTTTTTT. The chain joins TRBV7-9 to TRBJ1-4; the D is unclear. The CDR3 runs 14 residues. Trimming cost V 5 bases and J 0 bases, with 7 bases left between them. Germline CDR1 SEHNR, CDR2 FQNEAQ (reference sequence).

The rearrangement links TRBV30 to TRBJ1-2; TRBD1 is a possible D gene (6 bases). Germline CDR1 GTSNPN, CDR2 SVGIG (reference sequence). CDR3 length: 13 amino acids. The V end lost 3 bases, the J end lost 8 bases, and 16 bases lay between the germline ends. CDR3 region: CAWRGAFRFGYTF. The CDR3, as DNA: TGTGCCTGGAGGGGGGCCTTCCGTTTCGGCTACACCTTC.

This clone was found a few times. The chain combines TRBV2 with TRBJ2-2, with a tentative D call TRBD2 (6 bases). This CDR3 is built from 13 residues. V was cut by 5 bases and J by 6 bases, with 10 bases left in between. The germline V gene encodes CDR1 SNHLY and CDR2 FYNNEI. The CDR3 loop reads CASSKWDSGELFF. In DNA form, the CDR3 reads TGTGCCAGCAGTAAATGGGACTCCGGGGAGCTGTTTTTT.

This clone was detected only a few times. V usage is TRBV5-6 and J usage is TRBJ2-5; 7 bases agree with TRBD2. Trimming took 4 bases from V and 8 from J; bases not matched to a gene: 2. Germline values: CDR1 SGHDT, CDR2 YYEEEE. The CDR3 covers 11 residues. CDR3 bases: TGTGCCAGCAGCGGGAGGGGTACCCAGTACTTC. Protein: CASSGRGTQYF.

The chain links TRBV18 to TRBJ2-5; 10 bases align to TRBD2. Germline V gene sequence: CDR1 KGHSH, CDR2 LQKENI. V lost 1 base and J lost 5; bases outside the gene matches: 7. This CDR3 comprises 16 residues. Written as DNA, the CDR3 is TGTGCCAGCTCACCACGGAGCGGGGGGGCCGGTGAGACCCAGTACTTC. Its translation is CASSPRSGGAGETQYF.

In its sample, this clone was seen once. The chain links TRBV5-1 to TRBJ2-7; D may be TRBD2 (5 bases). CDR1 and CDR2 from the germline V gene are SGHRS and YFSETQ. With 1 base removed from V and 3 bases from J, the gap between germline ends came to 11 bases. This CDR3 comprises 14 residues. The CDR3 loop reads CASSLRGTGYEQYF. CDR3 in DNA: TGCGCCAGCAGCTTGCGGGGAACCGGCTACGAGCAGTACTTC.

J is TRBJ1-2 and V is TRBV5-1; 7 bases are a match to TRBD1. Trimming took 3 bases from V and 0 from J; bases not matched to a gene: 5. This CDR3 region has 15 residues. Germline V lookup: CDR1 SGHRS, CDR2 YFSETQ. CDR3 protein: CASSYGQAPNYGYTF. The CDR3, as DNA: TGCGCCAGCAGCTACGGACAGGCCCCTAACTATGGCTACACCTTC.

This clone was seen only a few times. This chain links TRBV6-1 with TRBJ1-6; D is uncertain. CDR3 length equals 15 residues. Germline CDR1 is MNHNS and CDR2 is SASEGT. V lost 5 bases, J lost 3 bases, and 11 bases lay in between. The DNA of the CDR3 is TGTGCCAGCAGTCCCGACGGACTCTATAATTCACCCCTCCACTTT. Translating it yields CASSPDGLYNSPLHF.

The chain recombines TRBV5-4 with TRBJ2-3; a weak D match, TRBD1 (5 bases). The germline V gene has CDR1 SGHNT and CDR2 YYREEE (reference sequence). The CDR3 length is 14 residues. The V gene lost 7 bases and the J gene lost 2 bases, with 14 bases spanning the gap. Written as DNA, the CDR3 is TGTGCCAGCCTGAACAGGCCGTCCACAGATACGCAGTATTTT. Protein product: CASLNRPSTDTQYF.

With respect to this clone: The junction differs from germline at one of its ends, possibly a read error. The rearrangement joins TRBV30 to TRBJ2-5, with D hard to call. Germline CDR1 and CDR2: GTSNPN and SVGIG (reference sequence). The CDR3 is 11 residues long. The CDR3 DNA reads as TGTGCCTGGAGTGCAGGTTGGTGGGTAAACTTC. Translation gives CAWSAGWWVNF. Complete variable domain (other parts from reference TRBV30 and TRBJ2-5): SQTIHQWPATLVQPVGSPLSLECTVEGTSNPNLYWYRQAAGRGLQLLFYSVGIGQISSEVPQNLSASRPQDRQFILSSKKLLLSDSGFYLCAWSAGWWVNFGPGTRLLVL.

This chain joins TRBV4-3 and TRBJ2-7; a weak D match, TRBD1 (5 bases). Germline V lookup: CDR1 LGHNA, CDR2 YSLEER. V was cut by 6 bases and J by 5 bases, with 14 bases left in between. The length of the CDR3 is 13 residues. CDR3 sequence (DNA): TGCGCCAGCAGTGTAGCCAGGGTTCACGAGCAGTACTTC. Translation: CASSVARVHEQYF.

On this clone: This specimen includes other DNA sequences encoding the same CDR3. The chain joins TRBV27 to TRBJ1-1; D is unresolved. Germline CDR1 reads MNHEY; CDR2 reads SMNVEV (reference sequence). With 3 bases removed from V and 1 base from J, the gap between germline ends came to 6 bases. The CDR3 loop spans 13 amino acids. The CDR3 region is CASSLRGNTEAFF. In DNA, the CDR3 is TGTGCCAGCAGTTTGAGAGGGAACACTGAAGCTTTCTTT.

This CDR3 is CASSLGGKDSPLHF. CDR3 nucleotides: TGTGCCAGCAGTTTAGGAGGGAAAGATTCACCCCTCCACTTT. The chain joins TRBV28 to TRBJ1-6; D ambiguous. The V end lost 2 bases, the J end lost 8 bases, and 10 bases lay between the germline ends. Germline-derived CDR1 and CDR2 are MDHEN and SYDVKM. The CDR3 length is 14 residues.

This rearrangement joins TRBV28 to TRBJ1-2, with 10 bases lining up with TRBD1. V shed 6 bases, J shed 0 bases, and the junction held 7 bases outside the gene matches. Germline values: CDR1 MDHEN, CDR2 SYDVKM. The CDR3 has 16 residues. CDR3 sequence reads: CASRLRQGATNYGYTF. For the CDR3, the DNA is TGTGCCAGCAGACTGAGACAGGGGGCGACTAACTATGGCTACACCTTC.